Given below is one T cell receptor (beta chain) in context. Its antigen remains unidentified. No qualities accompany the bases; no much larger clone lies one base away. The entry originates in a study of TIL therapy for anti-PD-1-resistant metastatic lung cancer (dated by TCRdb to 2020 to 2022). About the full investigation: Enrolled patients had a median age of around 51 years (range about 38-85) and a median tumor PD-L1 proportion score of around 5.9%. Clonotypes were tracked across tumor, expanded TIL product and serial blood samples by T cell receptor beta sequencing of tumor and peripheral blood. Most of the cohort had lung adenocarcinoma, a handful of tumors were EGFR-mutant and two were ALK-rearranged, and half of the patients were current or former smokers. A median non-synonymous tumor mutation burden of over 1.2 mutations per megabase was determined across the cohort by whole-exome sequencing.

Using bias-controlled multiplex PCR with the immunoSEQ v3 hsTCRB kit, the TCR beta CDR3 regions were amplified from genomic DNA. TCR libraries were sequenced on an Illumina NextSeq 500 to 2 million or so read pairs for survey level or about 5-6 million for deep level. Under the source paper's analysis protocol: The immunoSEQ Analyzer software assigned V, D and J genes, filtered out non-productive sequences, and reported clonality. Repertoires were compared using productive Simpson clonality and Morisita overlap index of productive TRB rearrangements between infused TIL and blood. The table was pulled from immuneACCESS by TCRdb, which kept in-frame rearrangements only. Such tables lose some clones; where checked, under half of the loss comes from unresolved V genes, and the rest has no known cause. V and J calls and clone size come straight from that table; D and trimming were deduced from the DNA. Here the sample has roughly 6,300 clones; 55% to 75% occur a single time. The ten largest make up approximately 15% of the sample.

What the research found in general, with its limitations: Clonal turnover during TIL culture was high, and many clones enriched in the product were not detected in the baseline tumor, suggesting clonal contraction rather than faithful expansion. The cohort was highly selected, with more treatment-naive, never-smoker and oncogene-addicted patients than typical, limiting generalizability. The study protocol defined all tumor marker inferences as exploratory. Higher clonality and lower diversity were observed in expanded TIL cultures than in baseline intratumoral T cells (median clonality around 5.7% vs 31%, p < 0.0001).

The CDR3 holds 10 amino acids from the cysteine to the phenylalanine. The only DNA kept is the CDR3, 30 bases in frame from the first base. CDR1 is given as DFQATT and CDR2 as SNEGSKA, both from the germline V gene (reference sequence). The sample's time point label is to be understood as: pre-treatment sample, taken before nivolumab and TIL therapy. Baseline tumor samples were excised metastases, mostly pleural nodules or supraclavicular lymph nodes, from the same resection used to grow TIL. Tumors were collected before any PD-1/PD-L1 blockade, after which patients were given nivolumab, and patients who progressed were given lymphodepletion, an infusion of expanded TIL and IL-2. Adults with stage 4 NSCLC were enrolled in a dual-center phase I trial from late 2017 to January 2020. The samples were obtained from a phase I trial that was single-arm and open-label and tested tumor-infiltrating lymphocyte therapy combined with nivolumab in advanced non-small cell lung cancer. Parts of each resected tumor were snap-frozen in liquid nitrogen and kept at -80 degrees C. Tumor regions of interest were chosen on H&E sections by laser-capture macrodissection, pulverized into approximately 15 mg aliquots, and extracted with Qiagen Allprep kits.

The TCR sequence derives from a person between 25 and 80 years old with non-small cell lung cancer. This sample comprised tumor tissue, obtained at baseline. The V and J genes are TRBV20-1 and TRBJ2-1, with the identity of the D gene unclear. The CDR3 region has the sequence CSPFKNEQFF. The nucleotide sequence is given as TGCAGCCCGTTTAAGAATGAGCAGTTCTTC.